This T cell receptor (beta chain) was sequenced in a study of blood T cell repertoires in COVID-19 (dated by TCRdb to about 2020). For the study in its entirety: Collaborator samples came from the United States, Italy and Spain and covered acute and convalescent phases of COVID-19. The prospective study material was composed of cDNA or gDNA derived from T cells, B-cell-depleted T cells, or PBMCs. The dataset comprised deeply sampled blood TCRbeta repertoires from subjects exposed to, actively infected with, or recovered from COVID-19. The repertoires were released in a freely available public database meant as a resource for research on the immune response to SARS-CoV-2. The samples were drawn from the first 160 participants of the ongoing ImmuneRACE study and from 950 to 1,500 subjects provided by 6 global collaborators. Nearly every sample came with metadata listing a de-identified subject ID, COVID-19 status, age in years and sex. Where available, HLA class I and class II types were taken from metadata supplied by the sample provider and were not determined by assay-based typing.

Broad study findings and their caveats: Clinical and demographic metadata were provided uncurated, with the amount varying by source and participant.

Participants in the prospective study were aged about 18 to 89 years, lived in 20 to 25 United States geographic areas, and enrolled through a virtual design. In the prospective study, participants were assigned to cohorts based on the clinical history participants reported in a screening survey and a study questionnaire. For ImmuneRACE Cohort 3, a participant was defined as recovered based on two consecutive negative NP/OP PCR tests, clearance by a healthcare professional, or resolution of symptoms. In the prospective study, whole blood, serum and a nasopharyngeal or oropharyngeal swab were collected from each participant by mobile phlebotomists. Over a 2-month period, participants in the prospective study had the option of providing additional blood draws and questionnaires. Before DNA extraction, prospective study blood samples were shipped either frozen or at room temperature. V is pruned by 3 bases and J by 2 bases, leaving 5 bases of the junction without a gene match. CDR1 and CDR2, per the germline V gene, are SGDLS and YYNGEE. Including cysteine and phenylalanine, the CDR3 has 15 amino acids. The read is trimmed to its CDR3 DNA, 45 bases read in frame from base 1.

As to this clone: No cognate antigen has been identified for it. Per-base qualities were not stored, and no clone one base away is much larger.

TCRbeta CDR3 regions were amplified from genomic DNA by means of the immunoSEQ Assay, a bias-controlled multiplex PCR. In the authors' own workflow: Nucleated cell counts per sample were estimated from amplification of reference gene primers within the assay. To quantify the absolute abundance of each unique TCRbeta CDR3 rearrangement, sequence reads were collapsed and filtered. For each sample, productive Simpson clonality was calculated by taking the square root of Simpson's diversity index across productive rearrangements. TCRdb re-hosts the immuneACCESS table, in-frame sequences only. Its copies lack some clones; in the studies checked, an unresolved V gene accounts for under half of them, and the cause for the rest is not known. V, J and clone size were drawn from that table, and D and trimming were deduced from the DNA. This sample gives around 160,000 clones in total; 75% to 90% of them show up just once. About 3.7% of the sample goes to the ten largest clones.

This chain is built from TRBV9 and TRBJ2-3; TRBD1 aligns with 8 central bases. Sequenced sample: PBMCs or T cells enriched from blood (not recorded which). The TCR sequence derives from a woman aged 55-70 years who had recovered from COVID-19. At the DNA level, the sequence is TGTGCCAGCAGCGCCTCACAGGGGGTCACAGATACGCAGTATTTT. Its protein is CASSASQGVTDTQYF.